These 5 T cell receptor beta chains originate from one sample sequenced in a study of blood T cell repertoires in COVID-19. Only in-frame clones appear in the TCRdb table, and some are missing; sequencing was by immunoSEQ multiplex PCR. The sample has about 270,000 clones; approximately 90% are singletons. The source material was PBMCs or T cells enriched from blood (not recorded which). These receptors were obtained from a man aged 40-50 years who had been exposed to COVID-19.

The gene calls are TRBV14 and TRBJ2-7; TRBD1 aligns across 7 bases. CDR3 size: 15 residues. Germline V gene data show CDR1 as SGHDN and CDR2 as FVKESK. The trim removed 3 bases at V and 5 bases at J, leaving 10 bases unmatched. In DNA, the CDR3 is TGTGCCAGCAGCCATGGGGACAGCCCGTCCCACGAGCAGTACTTC. Protein sequence: CASSHGDSPSHEQYF.

This clone was detected only a few times. This chain uses TRBV20-1 with TRBJ2-2; 7 nucleotides agree with TRBD2. Germline V gene sequence: CDR1 DFQATT, CDR2 SNEGSKA (reference sequence). V was clipped by 3 bases and J by 3 bases; unmatched bases: 19. The CDR3 runs to 19 residues. CDR3 sequence (DNA): TGCAGTGCTAGTCGCCTTCCCTTGTGGGAGGGCCTTGACACCGGGGAGCTGTTTTTT. Amino acid sequence: CSASRLPLWEGLDTGELFF.

This clone was recorded once. The chain recombines TRBV30 with TRBJ1-1; possibly TRBD1 for D (5 bases). The V gene's germline CDR1 is GTSNPN and CDR2 SVGIG (reference sequence). The V end lost 2 bases, the J end lost 8 bases, and 18 bases lay between the germline ends. The CDR3 sequence is 14 residues long. As DNA, the CDR3 is TGTGCCTGGAGTAAACGGGGGGAGGGCGTGGAAGCTTTCTTT. Translation gives CAWSKRGEGVEAFF. Looking up the rest from reference TRBV30 and TRBJ1-1 gives the full variable domain: SQTIHQWPATLVQPVGSPLSLECTVEGTSNPNLYWYRQAAGRGLQLLFYSVGIGQISSEVPQNLSASRPQDRQFILSSKKLLLSDSGFYLCAWSKRGEGVEAFFGQGTRLTVV.

This rearrangement joins TRBV19 to TRBJ1-2; 7 bases line up with TRBD1. This CDR3 contains 17 residues. Trimming cost V 6 bases and J 4 bases; bases outside gene matches: 17. Germline V gene data show CDR1 as LNHDA and CDR2 as SQIVND (reference sequence). CDR3 amino acids: CASSDLPRGKDRYGYTF. Here the CDR3 DNA reads TGTGCCAGTAGCGATCTTCCCAGGGGGAAAGATCGCTATGGCTACACCTTC.

V is TRBV27 and J is TRBJ2-5, with TRBD2 matching over 12 bases. Trimming cost V 3 bases and J 5 bases; bases outside gene matches: 4. This CDR3 has 15 amino acids. Germline V gene sequence: CDR1 MNHEY, CDR2 SMNVEV (reference sequence). The CDR3 DNA sequence: TGTGCCAGCAGTTTCCTAGCGGGAGGGGTTGAGACCCAGTACTTC. It yields the protein CASSFLAGGVETQYF.